This entry lists 19 T cell receptor beta chains sequenced from one sample in a study of blood T cell repertoires in COVID-19. TCRdb's table, derived via immunoSEQ multiplex PCR, lists solely in-frame clones and lacks some. The sample consists of some 200,000 clones, under 90% of them appearing once. Sequenced sample: peripheral blood. The receptors originated from a man aged 50 to 60 with acute or convalescent COVID-19.

J is TRBJ2-1 and V is TRBV7-9; TRBD2 might be the D (7 bases). The V end lost 2 bases, the J end lost 6 bases, and 14 bases lay between the germline ends. CDR3 length equals 15 residues. The germline V gene has CDR1 SEHNR and CDR2 FQNEAQ (reference sequence). For the CDR3, the DNA is TGTGCCAGCAGCTTAAGAGGGGGGGCCGGCAATGAGCAGTTCTTC. Translating gives CASSLRGGAGNEQFF.

The gene calls are TRBV10-3 and TRBJ1-1; a weak D match, TRBD1 (6 bases). This CDR3 is built from 14 residues. Germline CDR1 is ENHRY and CDR2 is SYGVKD. V was trimmed by 6 bases and J by 3 bases, leaving 14 bases between them. The CDR3 loop is CAISPQGGDTEAFF. CDR3 nucleotides: TGTGCCATCAGCCCACAGGGTGGGGACACTGAAGCTTTCTTT.

This CDR3 is CASSRDRGADTQYF. The CDR3 DNA sequence: TGTGCCAGCAGCAGAGACAGGGGAGCAGATACGCAGTATTTT. The rearrangement uses TRBV21-1 and TRBJ2-3; the table's TRBD1 call for D was not verified on the DNA. TRBV21-1 is a pseudogene. The CDR3 runs 14 residues.

The chain employs TRBV6-6 and TRBJ1-1, with D unresolved. Germline CDR1 is MNHNY and CDR2 is SVGAGI (reference sequence). V lost 5 bases, J lost 5 bases, and 12 bases lay in between. The CDR3 has 13 amino acids. CDR3: CASSPAVATEAFF. In nucleotides, the CDR3 is TGTGCCAGCAGTCCGGCGGTAGCGACTGAAGCTTTCTTT.

The chain has TRBV5-1 and TRBJ2-3, with 13 bases fitting TRBD2. The CDR3 length is 19 residues. V was pared by 4 bases and J by 2 bases, with 13 bases of the junction left unmatched. From germline, CDR1 is SGHRS and CDR2 YFSETQ. CDR3 sequence: CASSPEGTSGATTTDTQYF. In DNA, the CDR3 is TGCGCCAGCAGCCCGGAGGGGACTAGCGGGGCAACTACCACAGATACGCAGTATTTT.

The chain carries TRBV19 and TRBJ1-2; TRBD1 matches 9 bases. Germline CDR1 LNHDA, CDR2 SQIVND (reference sequence). The CDR3 contains 16 residues. With V trimmed by 2 bases and J by 3 bases, 7 bases remained unmatched. The CDR3 bases are TGTGCCAGTAGTATAACCCGACAGGGGGTGCACTATGGCTACACCTTC. Protein: CASSITRQGVHYGYTF.

This rearrangement joins TRBV7-2 to TRBJ1-2, with 12 bases fitting TRBD1. Germline lookup yields CDR1 SGHTA and CDR2 FQGNSA. The length of the CDR3 is 15 residues. Trimming cost V 3 bases and J 5 bases; bases outside gene matches: 4. The CDR3 region has the DNA TGTGCCAGCAGCTTGGGGACAGGGGGCCAATATGGCTACACCTTC. Encoded protein: CASSLGTGGQYGYTF.

This clone turned up a few times. CDR3 sequence reads: CASSVSGTVGNEQFF. The CDR3 coding sequence is TGTGCCAGCAGCGTCTCCGGGACTGTAGGGAATGAGCAGTTCTTC. The chain has TRBV9 and TRBJ2-1; D is perhaps TRBD2 (6 bases). The V gene lost 2 bases and the J gene lost 7 bases, with 16 bases spanning the gap. The CDR3 length is 15 residues. The germline gives CDR1 SGDLS, CDR2 YYNGEE.

This clone was detected a few times. The chain links TRBV11-1 to TRBJ1-1; no clear D gene. Between the trimmed V and J ends, which lost 2 bases and 4 bases, there was a span of 11 bases. From germline, CDR1 is SGHAT and CDR2 FQDESV (reference sequence). The CDR3 contains 14 residues. The CDR3 nucleotides are TGTGCCAGCAGCTTAATGGAGGGTTCCACTGAAGCTTTCTTT. Amino acids: CASSLMEGSTEAFF.

The chain uses TRBV10-3 and TRBJ2-1; the D gene is possibly TRBD1 (5 bases). The V end was cut by 5 bases, the J end by 8 bases, with 7 bases between. The germline V gene has CDR1 ENHRY and CDR2 SYGVKD. The CDR3 runs to 11 residues. CDR3 sequence: CAISQGYEQFF. CDR3 coding DNA: TGTGCCATCAGTCAGGGCTATGAGCAGTTCTTC.

The V and J genes are TRBV21-1 and TRBJ1-1. TRBV21-1 is a recognized pseudogene. The CDR3 length is 14 residues. Written as DNA, the CDR3 is TGTGCCAGCAGCAAAGGGTTAATGCGCACTGAAGCTTTCTTT. Translating it yields CASSKGLMRTEAFF.

The chain employs TRBV12-1 and TRBJ1-1. TRBV12-1 represents a pseudogene. This CDR3 has 11 amino acids. Here the CDR3 reads CASSFLEEAFF. The CDR3 bases are TGTGCCAGCAGCTTCCTAGAAGAAGCTTTCTTT.

The rearrangement links TRBV6-5 to TRBJ2-1, with D tentatively TRBD2 (7 bases). Trimming left V 2 bases short and J 0 bases short, with 8 bases between. CDR3 length: 15 residues. Germline CDR1 reads MNHEY; CDR2 reads SVGAGI. The CDR3 nucleotides are TGTGCCAGCAGTTACGGGGGGGCCTCCTACAATGAGCAGTTCTTC. Its protein product is CASSYGGASYNEQFF.

The chain links TRBV15 to TRBJ1-2, with D possibly being TRBD1 (6 bases). Per germline, CDR1 LNHNV and CDR2 YYDKDF (reference sequence). V was trimmed by 3 bases and J by 3 bases, leaving 11 bases between them. The CDR3 contains 14 residues. The CDR3 here is CATSRGGADYGYTF. DNA for the CDR3: TGTGCCACCAGCAGGGGGGGGGCTGACTATGGCTACACCTTC.

The chain links TRBV9 to TRBJ1-1; D unclear. The CDR3 extends over 14 amino acids. Germline V gene data show CDR1 as SGDLS and CDR2 as YYNGEE. Trimming took 0 bases from V and 3 from J, leaving 9 bases between them. The CDR3 bases are TGTGCCAGCAGCGTAGGGTTGGGCCACACTGAAGCTTTCTTT. Its protein is CASSVGLGHTEAFF.

This clone is medium-sized (0.01 to 0.1%). The chain uses TRBV5-4 and TRBJ1-2, with D possibly matching TRBD1 (5 bases). The germline CDR1 and CDR2 sequences are SGHNT and YYREEE (reference sequence). The germline V and J ends were trimmed by 1 base and 4 bases, with 8 bases remaining between them. The CDR3 covers 13 residues. CDR3 bases: TGTGCCAGCAGCTTGTGGGGGGGCTATGGCTACACCTTC. Translating gives CASSLWGGYGYTF. The full variable domain, with the rest looked up from reference TRBV5-4 and TRBJ1-2, is ETGVTQSPTHLIKTRGQQVTLRCSSQSGHNTVSWYQQALGQGPQFIFQYYREEENGRGNFPPRFSGLQFPNYSSELNVNALELDDSALYLCASSLWGGYGYTFGSGTRLTVV.

The CDR3 nucleotides read TGTGCCATCAGCTCCGGACTGGATTCACCCCTCCACTTT. Translating it yields CAISSGLDSPLHF. The chain employs TRBV10-3 and TRBJ1-6; no clear D. This CDR3 has 13 amino acids. Germline CDR1 reads ENHRY; CDR2 reads SYGVKD. Trimming removed 6 bases at V and 8 bases at J, with 11 bases between.

J is TRBJ2-3 and V is TRBV5-1; unclear D gene. The CDR3 totals 14 residues. Germline V gene data show CDR1 as SGHRS and CDR2 as YFSETQ. V was trimmed by 1 base and J by 2 bases, leaving 8 bases between them. CDR3 in amino acids: CASSLFQDTDTQYF. CDR3 bases: TGCGCCAGCAGCTTGTTCCAGGACACAGATACGCAGTATTTT.

The gene calls are TRBV14 and TRBJ2-1; TRBD2 matches at 9 bases. Germline CDR1 SGHDN, CDR2 FVKESK. V was clipped by 5 bases and J by 6 bases; unmatched bases: 5. This CDR3 has 14 residues. The CDR3 DNA is TGTGCCAGCAGCAGACTAGCGGTGCGCAATGAGCAGTTCTTC. Translation gives CASSRLAVRNEQFF.